The rows below give T cell receptor beta chains drawn from one sample of a study of blood T cell repertoires in COVID-19. Only in-frame clones appear in the TCRdb table, and some are missing; sequencing was by immunoSEQ multiplex PCR. The table includes 200,000 to 250,000 clones, 88% detected once. The sequenced material came from PBMCs or T cells enriched from blood (not recorded which). Every receptor here comes from a woman between 25 and 40 years old who had recovered from COVID-19. The conserved cysteine and the conserved F or W are not part of the CDR3 here. Fields, in order: CDR3 length, V gene, J gene, CDR3 protein.

>10|TRBV7-2|TRBJ1-6
ASSLVNSPLH
>13|TRBV2|TRBJ1-6
ASSDPGQGHSPLH
>13|TRBV14|TRBJ2-1
ASSPIGLMAYEQF
>15|TRBV5-6|TRBJ2-1
ASSLARGPPILDEQF
>12|TRBV3-1/TRBV3-2|TRBJ2-2
ASSRQGFDGELF
>10|TRBV12-3/TRBV12-4|TRBJ2-7
ASSFTSYEQY
>12|TRBV29-1|TRBJ1-2
SVGSIGTGNGYT
>12|TRBV25-1|TRBJ2-7
ASSEPGGMYEQY
>15|TRBV3-1/TRBV3-2|TRBJ2-1
ASSSRTGGAWYNEQF
>12|TRBV19|TRBJ1-6
ASSKGQGRTPLH
>14|TRBV27|TRBJ2-5
ASSWSSGEYQETQY
>12|TRBV19|TRBJ2-7
ASSIGYRPYEQY
>9|TRBV3-1/TRBV3-2|TRBJ2-1
ASSNRNEQF
>12|TRBV7-2|TRBJ2-2
ASSQQGGAGELF
>13|TRBV6-5|TRBJ1-1
ASKYHRDMNTEAF
>16|TRBV7-3|TRBJ2-1
ASSPHTRGILSYNEQF
>15|TRBV5-1|TRBJ2-1
ASSDGTSGGRSNEQF
>10|TRBV27|TRBJ2-1
ASSYPGDAPV
>13|TRBV29-1|TRBJ1-1
SVEDAGTGNTEAF
>11|TRBV3-1/TRBV3-2|TRBJ1-2
ASSESTGYGYT
>12|TRBV27|TRBJ1-2
ASSLSRANYGYT
>13|TRBV7-7|TRBJ1-1
ASSPINRGSAEAF
>12|TRBV7-2|TRBJ1-6
ASSSTGGGGALH
>10|TRBV4-1|TRBJ1-2
ASSQDMYGYT
>11|TRBV18|TRBJ1-5
ASSASGDQPQH
>11|TRBV7-9|TRBJ2-3
ASSLGGTDTQY
>13|TRBV27|TRBJ2-7
ASSPSRDRAYEQY
>12|TRBV7-2|TRBJ2-7
ASSSGQGYYEQY
>13|TRBV7-9|TRBJ1-1
ASSLNVRVDTEAF
>14|TRBV4-3|TRBJ2-2
ASSQVGLPRTGELF
>12|TRBV7-9|TRBJ2-5
ASSLGPGEETQY
>10|TRBV19|TRBJ1-1
ASSMGGTEAF
>14|TRBV14|TRBJ1-4
ASSPQVGGANEKLF
>12|TRBV3-1/TRBV3-2|TRBJ2-5
ASSQAGGQKTQY
>14|TRBV5-1|TRBJ2-3
ASSLASGGNTDTQY
>15|TRBV2|TRBJ2-3
ASSDLGGPWGTDTQY
>15|TRBV5-4|TRBJ2-5
ASSSGLAGGLQETQY